The 24 T cell receptor beta chains given below trace back to one sample, sequenced in a study of blood T cells in healthy people across ages. PCR was performed a second time for about 7 to 12 cycles using a sample-barcoded 5' primer and a J-beta primer mix. MiXCR was run by TCRdb on the 5' RACE reads, yielding one entry per CDR3 protein. This sample has about 1.4 million distinct CDR3 sequences; roughly 60% occur once, and the top ten carry approximately 7%. The sample comprised blood. The receptor source for this set is a man younger than 35 in good health.

This clonotype appeared many times. One end of the junction is discordant with germline, which a read error may explain. The CDR3 is CASSQDIGGGESYGQYF. The CDR3 nucleotides are TGTGCCAGCAGCCAAGATATAGGGGGGGGGGAATCTTACGGGCAGTACTTC. The J gene is TRBJ2-7, the V gene TRBV4-2; D is possibly TRBD2 (7 bases). The germline CDR1 and CDR2 sequences are LGHNA and YNFKEQ. The CDR3 has 17 residues.

The genes are TRBV7-2 and TRBJ2-1; no reliable D call. Germline CDR1 is SGHTA and CDR2 is FQGNSA. V lost 2 bases and J lost 8, with 4 bases in between. There are 11 residues in the CDR3. The CDR3 sequence: CASSLKDEQFF. DNA for the CDR3: TGTGCCAGCAGCTTAAAGGATGAGCAGTTCTTC.

The V call is TRBV27, the J call TRBJ2-3, with a weak D call TRBD1 (5 bases). Germline CDR1 MNHEY, CDR2 SMNVEV (reference sequence). The CDR3 sequence is 16 residues long. V was trimmed by 6 bases and J by 2 bases, leaving 18 bases between them. CDR3 protein: CASRPLGQGYTDTQYF. The CDR3 nucleotides read TGTGCCAGCAGACCTTTGGGGCAGGGTTACACAGATACGCAGTATTTT.

A remark on this clonotype: The junction departs from the called germline gene at one end, perhaps through a read error. V usage is TRBV29-1 and J usage is TRBJ2-1; D is perhaps TRBD1 or TRBD2 (7 bases each). The CDR3 contains 15 residues. CDR1 is SQVTM, CDR2 ANQGSEA, per germline. Here the CDR3 reads CSVEGGRGGQDEQFF. The CDR3 DNA sequence: TGCAGCGTCGAAGGGGGCAGGGGGGGCCAGGATGAGCAGTTCTTC.

The gene calls are TRBV28 and TRBJ2-7; possibly TRBD1 or TRBD2 for D (5 bases each). The end of the DNA fits TRBJ2-5 better, so the J call may be wrong. The CDR3 contains 15 residues. Looked up from germline, CDR1 is MDHEN and CDR2 is SYDVKM. CDR3 region: CASSGTPTESETQYF. The CDR3 coding sequence is TGTGCCAGCAGCGGGACGCCGACAGAGTCAGAGACCCAGTACTTC.

The chain couples TRBV20-1 to TRBJ2-3; D may be TRBD2 (6 bases). This CDR3 region has 16 residues. V lost 6 bases to trimming and J lost 0 bases, with 19 bases between them. The V gene's germline CDR1 is DFQATT and CDR2 SNEGSKA (reference sequence). CDR3 protein: CSADSGEVESTDTQYF. The DNA for the CDR3 is TGCAGTGCCGATAGCGGTGAGGTAGAAAGCACAGATACGCAGTATTTT.

The chain links TRBV20-1 to TRBJ1-2; D is unresolved. Germline lookup yields CDR1 DFQATT and CDR2 SNEGSKA (reference sequence). The CDR3 extends over 14 amino acids. V lost 3 bases and J 6 bases, leaving 17 bases between the germline ends. The CDR3 reads CSASPREPRDGYTF. DNA of the CDR3: TGCAGTGCTAGCCCCCGGGAACCTAGGGATGGCTACACCTTC.

This clonotype was seen a handful of times. The rearrangement uses TRBV21-1 and TRBJ2-1. TRBV21-1 is given as a pseudogene. The CDR3 is 13 amino acids. CDR3 sequence (DNA): TGTGCCAGCAGCAAAGTGCGGCCGAATGAGCAGTTCTTC. Residues: CASSKVRPNEQFF.

V usage is TRBV5-5 and J usage is TRBJ2-5; 9 bases are a match to TRBD1. Trimming removed 1 base from V and 5 bases from J; junction bases left unmatched: 9. This CDR3 is 16 amino acids long. Germline CDR1 and CDR2: SGHKS and YYEKEE (reference sequence). The CDR3 is CASSLFRGQGMETQYF. The CDR3 nucleotides are TGTGCCAGCAGCTTGTTTCGGGGACAGGGTATGGAGACCCAGTACTTC.

The genes are TRBV5-1 and TRBJ2-3; TRBD1 agrees at 10 bases. The germline V gene encodes CDR1 SGHRS and CDR2 YFSETQ. The CDR3 is 16 residues long. J gave up 6 bases and V 4 bases, and 11 bases lay outside the gene matches. The CDR3 nucleotides read TGCGCCAGCAGCACCTCCGGGACAGGGGTCACGGATACGCAGTATTTT. Translated, it gives CASSTSGTGVTDTQYF.

CDR3 in DNA: TGCAGTGCTAGAGAAAATCCAGCGGGGGCCTCCCCGGAGTACTTC. Protein product: CSARENPAGASPEYF. The chain has TRBV20-1 and TRBJ2-5; TRBD2 agrees at 8 bases. Germline V gene data show CDR1 as DFQATT and CDR2 as SNEGSKA (reference sequence). CDR3 length: 15 amino acids. With V trimmed by 0 bases and J by 12 bases, 15 bases remained unmatched.

The rearrangement links TRBV29-1 to TRBJ2-3, with D perhaps TRBD1 or TRBD2 (5 bases each). Germline V gene lookup returns CDR1 SQVTM and CDR2 ANQGSEA. The CDR3 runs to 14 residues. V lost 3 bases and J lost 6, with 16 bases in between. The CDR3 sequence is CSVEKGSSGDTQYF. The CDR3 DNA reads as TGCAGCGTTGAGAAGGGGAGTTCAGGTGATACGCAGTATTTT.

J is TRBJ2-2 and V is TRBV20-1; D unresolved. CDR1 is DFQATT and CDR2 is SNEGSKA in the germline V gene (reference sequence). This CDR3 has 13 residues. The germline V and J ends were trimmed by 4 bases and 0 bases, with 6 bases remaining between them. CDR3 sequence reads: CSANIPNTGELFF. The CDR3 DNA reads TGCAGTGCTAATATTCCGAACACCGGGGAGCTGTTTTTT.

This clonotype was observed a single time. The chain combines TRBV2 with TRBJ1-1; D is perhaps TRBD1 (5 bases). The CDR3 is 15 amino acids. Trimming took 3 bases from V and 5 from J, leaving 16 bases between them. The germline gives CDR1 SNHLY, CDR2 FYNNEI. The CDR3 region has the DNA TGTGCCAGCAGTGACTTGGGGGGGGAGTCAACTGAAGCTTTCTTT. Translating gives CASSDLGGESTEAFF. Based on the CDR3 plus reference TRBV2 and TRBJ1-1, the full variable domain is EPEVTQTPSHQVTQMGQEVILRCVPISNHLYFYWYRQILGQKVEFLVSFYNNEISEKSEIFDDQFSVERPDGSNFTLKIRSTKLEDSAMYFCASSDLGGESTEAFFGQGTRLTVV.

This clonotype was recorded a few times. V gene TRBV7-2 combines with J gene TRBJ2-7, with 8 bases matching TRBD2. The CDR3 contains 15 residues. Per the germline V gene, CDR1 is SGHTA and CDR2 is FQGNSA. Unmatched junction bases numbered 6, after V lost 2 bases and J lost 3 bases. DNA of the CDR3: TGTGCCAGCAGCTTAAATGGCGGGGGGCTCTACGAGCAGTACTTC. It is translated as CASSLNGGGLYEQYF. Combining the CDR3 with reference TRBV7-2 and TRBJ2-7 gives the whole variable domain GAGVSQSPSNKVTEKGKDVELRCDPISGHTALYWYRQSLGQGLEFLIYFQGNSAPDKSGLPSDRFSAERTGGSVSTLTIQRTQQEDSAVYLCASSLNGGGLYEQYFGPGTRLTVT.

This clonotype has more than one count but fewer than ten. A much larger clone differs from this one at a single base, so this may be a read error. The V gene is TRBV4-2, the J gene TRBJ2-7; D is unresolved. The CDR3 consists of 15 residues. CDR1 and CDR2 (germline): LGHNA, YNFKEQ. V was cut by 0 bases and J by 1 base, with 10 bases left in between. The CDR3 sequence: CASSQDVGSSYEQYF. Written as DNA, the CDR3 is TGTGCCAGCAGCCAAGATGTGGGCAGTTCCTACGAGCAGTACTTC.

J is TRBJ1-2 and V is TRBV29-1; D is unresolved. V was shortened by 0 bases and J by 8 bases, with 16 bases between the two germline ends. This CDR3 comprises 14 residues. Germline V gives CDR1 SQVTM, CDR2 ANQGSEA. The CDR3 nucleotides read TGCAGCGTTGAAGAATATGGGCGGATAGACGGCTACACCTTC. Translation: CSVEEYGRIDGYTF.

V is TRBV6-5 and J is TRBJ1-1, with TRBD1 identical over 7 bases. The CDR3 sequence is 14 residues long. CDR1 and CDR2 from the germline V gene are MNHEY and SVGAGI. Trimming removed 6 bases from V and 5 bases from J; junction bases left unmatched: 9. Here the CDR3 reads CASRVAGGWTEAFF. CDR3 in DNA: TGTGCCAGCAGGGTCGCAGGGGGTTGGACTGAAGCTTTCTTT.

A single count supports this clonotype. The chain carries TRBV15 and TRBJ2-7, with TRBD1 matching over 9 bases. V lost 1 base, J lost 3 bases, and 1 base stayed unmatched. Germline CDR1 reads LNHNV; CDR2 reads YYDKDF (reference sequence). The CDR3 loop spans 14 amino acids. The CDR3 spells CATSRGTGDYEQYF. The DNA for the CDR3 is TGTGCCACCAGCAGAGGGACAGGGGACTACGAGCAGTACTTC.

There are a few counts of this clonotype. V is TRBV6-1 and J is TRBJ1-6, with TRBD1 matching over 8 bases. After removal of 5 bases from V and 7 bases from J, the junction contained 4 bases not matched to a gene. This CDR3 region has 14 residues. The germline gives CDR1 MNHNS, CDR2 SASEGT. In DNA form, the CDR3 reads TGTGCCAGCAGTCGGGACAGGAGGAATTCACCCCTCCACTTT. Protein: CASSRDRRNSPLHF.

CDR3 bases: TGTGCCAGCAGCTCCTCCGGGACACTTTATGGCTACACCTTC. It codes for CASSSSGTLYGYTF. V usage is TRBV7-9 and J usage is TRBJ1-2; D possibly corresponds to TRBD1 (6 bases). This CDR3 has 14 amino acids. Trimming removed 4 bases from V and 5 bases from J, with 14 bases in between. CDR1 and CDR2 (germline): SEHNR, FQNEAQ (reference sequence).

The chain couples TRBV5-1 to TRBJ1-1, with a tentative D call TRBD1 (5 bases). Trimming pared 7 bases from V and 1 base from J, leaving 11 bases between. This CDR3 has 13 residues. In germline, CDR1 is SGHRS, CDR2 YFSETQ. The CDR3 DNA is TGCGCCAGCCTGGGACGGTCGAACACTGAAGCTTTCTTT. As protein: CASLGRSNTEAFF.

This chain joins TRBV20-1 and TRBJ2-1; 7 bases line up with TRBD2. The junction had 19 bases not matched to a gene; V was cut back by 6 bases and J by 8 bases. CDR1 is DFQATT and CDR2 is SNEGSKA in the germline V gene (reference sequence). The CDR3 spans 16 residues. CDR3 in DNA: TGCAGTGCCCACCCGAGGACTAGGCGGTTCAAGGATGAGCAGTTCTTC. This encodes CSAHPRTRRFKDEQFF.

This chain connects TRBV20-1 to TRBJ2-5, with 12 nucleotides matching TRBD2. The CDR3 length is 16 residues. Germline V CDR1 and CDR2: DFQATT, SNEGSKA (reference sequence). Germline trimming cut 3 bases from V and 2 bases from J; bases unmatched to any gene: 7. The CDR3 DNA sequence: TGCAGTGCTAGCCCCGGGACTAGCGGGTTTCAAGAGACCCAGTACTTC. Translated: CSASPGTSGFQETQYF.